This is a list of T cell receptor beta chains from one sample in a study of shared clonotypes between healthy human individuals. The repertoire was sequenced with immunoSEQ multiplex PCR; TCRdb's copy has only in-frame clones and lacks some. The profile shows approximately 940,000 clones, 70% to 85% of them singletons. The source material was memory CD4+ T cells sorted from blood. The source of these receptors is a man aged 18-30 years in good health. Both conserved end residues are part of each CDR3. The D gene is left open where the match is weak. Clone size appears in some rows only: once, few, many, or a class for an expanded clone.

TRBV7-2	NA	TRBJ2-7	NA	TGTGCCAGCAGCTTACGTGGGGCGGAGCAGTACTTC	CASSLRGAEQYF
TRBV15	NA	TRBJ2-3	NA	TGTGCCACCAGCAGAGGAGGGTTTAGCACAGATACGCAGTATTTT	CATSRGGFSTDTQYF
TRBV30	NA	TRBJ2-3	TRBD2	TGTGCCTGGAGTGTAGGCGGGGGGGCGCGGACAGATACGCAGTATTTT	CAWSVGGGARTDTQYF
TRBV9	NA	TRBJ2-2	NA	TGTGCCAGCAACCAGAACACCGGGGAGCTGTTTTTT	CASNQNTGELFF
TRBV6-1	NA	TRBJ1-3	TRBD1	TGTGCCAGCAGCGACGGGACAGCTGGAAACACCATATATTTT	CASSDGTAGNTIYF
TRBV18	NA	TRBJ2-3	NA	TGTGCCAGCTCACCAATCGCAGACCCAAACCTCGGTGATACGCAGTATTTT	CASSPIADPNLGDTQYF
TRBV4-1	NA	TRBJ2-7	TRBD2	TGCGCCAGCAGCACTGCCATGGGGGGGTCCTACGAGCAGTACTTC	CASSTAMGGSYEQYF
TRBV28	few	TRBJ1-3	NA	TGTGCCAGCAGGGCATCGTCGGGCCGAGGAGGAAACACCATATATTTT	CASRASSGRGGNTIYF
TRBV28	NA	TRBJ1-5	NA	TGTGCCAGCAATCCGGACAGTCCTAATCAGCCCCAGCATTTT	CASNPDSPNQPQHF
TRBV27	few	TRBJ1-4	NA	TGTGCCAGCAGTTATAGTGGGTTCACTAATGAAAAACTGTTTTTT	CASSYSGFTNEKLFF
TRBV11-2	NA	TRBJ2-5	NA	TGTGCCAGCAGCTTATTCCCGATGGAGGAGACCCAGTACTTC	CASSLFPMEETQYF
TRBV11-1	NA	TRBJ2-1	NA	TGTGCCAGCAGCTACCGGGGGGCCTTTAATCAATACAATGAGCAGTTCTTC	CASSYRGAFNQYNEQFF
TRBV5-6	NA	TRBJ1-4	NA	TGTGCCAGCAGCTTCCAACACAGGGAGAAGGCAACTAATGAAAAACTGTTTTTT	CASSFQHREKATNEKLFF
TRBV28	NA	TRBJ1-4	NA	TGTGCCAGCAGCCGACCTCCAGGGGATAATTCGTTTTTT	CASSRPPGDNSFF
TRBV20-1	NA	TRBJ2-5	NA	TGCAGTGCCGAAACATTGGAGACCCAGTACTTC	CSAETLETQYF
TRBV5-1	NA	TRBJ2-5	TRBD1	TGCGCCAGCGGACAGGGTAACCAAGAGACCCAGTACTTC	CASGQGNQETQYF
TRBV7-2	NA	TRBJ1-3	NA	TGTGCCAGCAGCCAGATCTCTGGAAACACCATATATTTT	CASSQISGNTIYF
TRBV7-9	NA	TRBJ2-7	TRBD1	TGTGCCAGCAGCCCAGGTGGGACAGGAGTGACGGTTCAGTACTTC	CASSPGGTGVTVQYF
TRBV18	NA	TRBJ2-7	TRBD2	TGTGCCAGCTCACCGGTGGGGGGGAACTACGAGCAGTACTTC	CASSPVGGNYEQYF
TRBV6-1	NA	TRBJ1-2	NA	TGTGCCAGCAGTGTCCAGGGTGAGGCTAACTATGGCTACACCTTC	CASSVQGEANYGYTF
TRBV28	NA	TRBJ2-1	NA	TGTGCCAGCAGTTTGTACAGGTACAATGAGCAGTTCTTC	CASSLYRYNEQFF
TRBV5-1	NA	TRBJ2-7	TRBD2	TGCGCCAGCAGCTTGCGATTTGGGGGGGATGCCTACGAGCAGTACTTC	CASSLRFGGDAYEQYF
TRBV10-1	NA	TRBJ2-1	NA	TGCGCCAGCAGTGACCTTTCGGCGGGACGCAATGAGCAGTTCTTC	CASSDLSAGRNEQFF
TRBV27	few	TRBJ2-7	NA	TGTGCCAGCAGCCCTCGGTCGGGGTCCACCTACGAGCAGTACTTC	CASSPRSGSTYEQYF
TRBV6-1	NA	TRBJ1-6	NA	TGTGCCAGCAGTGAAGGTATCGGGTTCCTCTATAATTCACCCCTCCACTTT	CASSEGIGFLYNSPLHF
TRBV6-6	NA	TRBJ1-6	TRBD1	TGTGCCAGCAGAGACGGACAGGGTAATTCACCCCTCCACTTT	CASRDGQGNSPLHF
TRBV6-1	NA	TRBJ1-5	NA	TGTGCCAGCAGTGAAGCGTATCTGAACAATCAGCCCCAGCATTTT	CASSEAYLNNQPQHF
TRBV11-2	NA	TRBJ2-1	TRBD2	TGTGCCAGCAGCTTTTTTACTAGCGGGGGACTATCCTACAATGAGCAGTTCTTC	CASSFFTSGGLSYNEQFF
TRBV27	NA	TRBJ1-4	NA	TGTGCCAGCAGTTCAGGGGCGGGTGAAAAACTGTTTTTT	CASSSGAGEKLFF